These 26 T cell receptor beta chains were all obtained from the same sample, sequenced in a study of blood T cell repertoires in COVID-19. Assay used: immunoSEQ multiplex PCR; TCRdb lists only in-frame clones, some missing. The sample yields 140,000 to 150,000 clones, 84% seen once. What was sequenced was peripheral blood. All receptors derive from a man aged 25-45 years with COVID-19, enrolled during active disease.

This clone was seen only a few times. V gene TRBV28 combines with J gene TRBJ1-2; D gene unclear. The CDR3 consists of 13 residues. Trimming took off 7 bases at V and 5 bases at J, with 14 bases between the two ends. In germline, CDR1 is MDHEN, CDR2 SYDVKM. In DNA, the CDR3 is TGTGCCAGCACCATACGCAGGATATATGGCTACACCTTC. Translating gives CASTIRRIYGYTF.

The chain joins TRBV28 to TRBJ1-2; D remains ambiguous. Trimming took 4 bases from V and 4 from J, leaving 16 bases between them. Germline CDR1 and CDR2: MDHEN and SYDVKM. CDR3 length: 15 amino acids. CDR3 DNA: TGTGCCAGCAGTTCCCACTCTAGACGGCTCTATGGCTACACCTTC. Translating it yields CASSSHSRRLYGYTF.

DNA of the CDR3: TGTGCCAGCTCACCTCTTAGCGGGAGTGGGTACAATGAGCAGTTCTTC. Translated: CASSPLSGSGYNEQFF. This chain joins TRBV18 and TRBJ2-1; 9 nucleotides match TRBD2. The CDR3 totals 16 residues. CDR1 is KGHSH and CDR2 is LQKENI in the germline V gene. V was clipped by 3 bases and J by 4 bases; unmatched bases: 7.

The rearrangement links TRBV9 to TRBJ2-1; D is possibly TRBD2 (5 bases). This CDR3 comprises 16 residues. Germline loops: CDR1 SGDLS, CDR2 YYNGEE. V was shortened by 4 bases and J by 1 base, with 15 bases between the two germline ends. This CDR3 reads CASSFTSSPSYNEQFF. CDR3 in DNA: TGTGCCAGCAGCTTCACTTCTAGCCCGTCCTACAATGAGCAGTTCTTC.

The rearrangement links TRBV19 to TRBJ2-1; the D is unclear. This CDR3 is 13 amino acids long. Trimming pared 3 bases from V and 4 bases from J, leaving 7 bases between. From germline, CDR1 is LNHDA and CDR2 SQIVND (reference sequence). The CDR3 region is CASSISEYNEQFF. For the CDR3, the DNA is TGTGCCAGTAGTATCTCAGAATACAATGAGCAGTTCTTC.

The chain uses TRBV19 and TRBJ2-2, with 11 bases aligning to TRBD2. The germline gives CDR1 LNHDA, CDR2 SQIVND (reference sequence). Unmatched junction bases numbered 8, after V lost 4 bases and J lost 4 bases. This CDR3 contains 17 residues. CDR3 sequence (DNA): TGTGCCAGTAGTACTATTAGCGGGAGGGCCTTCACCGGGGAGCTGTTTTTT. Translation gives CASSTISGRAFTGELFF.

CDR3 DNA sequence: TGTGCCAGCAGTGACTCGGCGGACTACCACAATGAGCAGTTCTTC. It specifies CASSDSADYHNEQFF. The chain links TRBV6-4 to TRBJ2-1; D possibly corresponds to TRBD2 (6 bases). There are 15 residues in the CDR3. CDR1 is MRHNA and CDR2 is SNTAGT in the germline V gene. V lost 0 bases and J lost 5, with 11 bases in between.

The V and J genes are TRBV27 and TRBJ1-1; TRBD1 is a possible D gene (6 bases). V gave up 3 bases and J gave up 3 bases, with 11 bases separating them. This CDR3 is 14 amino acids long. Germline values: CDR1 MNHEY, CDR2 SMNVEV (reference sequence). The CDR3 nucleotides are TGTGCCAGCAGTTTGGGGGGGGCCCACACTGAAGCTTTCTTT. Its protein is CASSLGGAHTEAFF.

The chain has TRBV11-2 and TRBJ2-5; 7 bases agree with TRBD1. CDR3 length: 13 amino acids. The V segment lost 3 bases and the J segment 4 bases; nucleotides outside the gene matches: 2. Germline loops: CDR1 SGHAT, CDR2 FQNNGV. In nucleotides, the CDR3 is TGTGCCAGCAGCTTGACAGGGTTAGAGACCCAGTACTTC. This sequence encodes CASSLTGLETQYF.

The chain combines TRBV7-3 with TRBJ2-3; D perhaps matches TRBD1 (8 bases). The V end lost 5 bases, the J end lost 4 bases, and 16 bases lay between the germline ends. The CDR3 contains 15 residues. Germline V gene lookup returns CDR1 SGHTA and CDR2 FQGTGA. CDR3 protein: CASSPQGGSADTQYF. The CDR3 DNA reads as TGTGCCAGCAGCCCACAGGGGGGGTCGGCAGATACGCAGTATTTT.

The chain links TRBV18 to TRBJ1-1; a weak D match, TRBD1 (5 bases). Trimming stripped 4 bases from V and 2 bases from J, with 8 bases between. This CDR3 comprises 13 residues. Germline V lookup: CDR1 KGHSH, CDR2 LQKENI. CDR3 region: CASSHDRNTEAFF. The CDR3, as DNA: TGTGCCAGCTCACACGACAGAAACACTGAAGCTTTCTTT. The variable domain in full, completed from reference TRBV18 and TRBJ1-1, reads NAGVMQNPRHLVRRRGQEARLRCSPMKGHSHVYWYRQLPEEGLKFMVYLQKENIIDESGMPKERFSAEFPKEGPSILRIQQVVRGDSAAYFCASSHDRNTEAFFGQGTRLTVV.

This chain joins TRBV24-1 and TRBJ1-2, with D perhaps matching TRBD1 (5 bases). The CDR3 sequence is 12 residues long. Trimming left V 7 bases short and J 4 bases short, with 9 bases between. Germline V gives CDR1 KGHDR, CDR2 SFDVKD. The CDR3 sequence: CATSDSFYGYTF. The CDR3 DNA sequence: TGTGCCACCAGCGACAGTTTCTATGGCTACACCTTC.

CDR3 sequence: CASSYLGQGGQPQHF. The DNA of the CDR3 is TGTGCCAGCAGCTACCTCGGACAGGGAGGCCAGCCCCAGCATTTT. V and J are TRBV5-6 and TRBJ1-5; TRBD1 aligns across 8 bases. This CDR3 is 15 amino acids long. With V trimmed by 3 bases and J by 7 bases, 9 bases remained unmatched. Germline CDR1 and CDR2: SGHDT and YYEEEE.

This clone was counted only a few times. The chain has TRBV7-2 and TRBJ2-7; the match to TRBD2 covers 9 bases. Germline V gene lookup returns CDR1 SGHTA and CDR2 FQGNSA. This CDR3 contains 16 residues. V shed 1 base and J 4 bases; nucleotides not matched to a gene: 8. The CDR3 loop is CASSLGSGSLLYEQYF. The CDR3 bases are TGTGCCAGCAGCTTAGGTAGCGGGAGTCTACTATACGAGCAGTACTTC.

The V and J genes are TRBV19 and TRBJ2-1; 7 nucleotides line up with TRBD1. The CDR3 length is 13 residues. V dropped 4 bases and J dropped 7; count of bases not matched to a gene: 4. The V gene's germline CDR1 is LNHDA and CDR2 SQIVND (reference sequence). The CDR3 region is CASSRVRGNEQFF. For the CDR3, the DNA is TGTGCCAGTAGTAGAGTCAGGGGGAATGAGCAGTTCTTC.

There are a few counts of this clone. This chain uses TRBV15 with TRBJ1-1; D not resolved. Germline V CDR1 and CDR2: LNHNV, YYDKDF (reference sequence). The CDR3 is made up of 13 amino acids. Trimming cost V 0 bases and J 7 bases, with 9 bases left between them. The CDR3 protein is CATSRDSSYEAFF. As DNA, the CDR3 is TGTGCCACCAGCAGAGACTCGAGCTATGAAGCTTTCTTT.

This clone was detected only once. This chain joins TRBV19 and TRBJ2-2, with D tentatively TRBD2 (7 bases). The germline V gene encodes CDR1 LNHDA and CDR2 SQIVND (reference sequence). This CDR3 region has 16 residues. V lost 6 bases and J 4 bases, leaving 18 bases between the germline ends. In nucleotides, the CDR3 is TGTGCCAGTAGGCCCAAAGGGGGGGGAAGCACCGGGGAGCTGTTTTTT. Translating it yields CASRPKGGGSTGELFF.

The rearrangement joins TRBV5-1 to TRBJ1-1; D is unresolved. V lost 0 bases and J 5 bases, leaving 14 bases between the germline ends. The V gene's germline CDR1 is SGHRS and CDR2 YFSETQ. The CDR3 runs to 15 residues. CDR3 sequence (DNA): TGCGCCAGCAGCTTGGGACAAACGATCGGTACTGAAGCTTTCTTT. This translates into CASSLGQTIGTEAFF.

The V call is TRBV11-2, the J call TRBJ1-4; 10 nucleotides align to TRBD1. Trimming removed 5 bases from V and 8 bases from J; junction bases left unmatched: 8. Germline-derived CDR1 and CDR2 are SGHAT and FQNNGV. The CDR3 has 15 residues. CDR3 residues: CASSPRQGAGEKLFF. CDR3 nucleotide sequence: TGTGCCAGCAGCCCCCGACAGGGGGCGGGGGAAAAACTGTTTTTT. The complete variable domain, with remaining parts taken from reference TRBV11-2 and TRBJ1-4, reads EAGVAQSPRYKIIEKRQSVAFWCNPISGHATLYWYQQILGQGPKLLIQFQNNGVVDDSQLPKDRFSAERLKGVDSTLKIQPAKLEDSAVYLCASSPRQGAGEKLFFGSGTQLSVL.

For the CDR3, the DNA is TGTGCCAGCAGCTTACCGCCAGGGTTGGAGACCCAGTACTTC. Protein: CASSLPPGLETQYF. This chain joins TRBV7-2 and TRBJ2-5, with D tentatively TRBD1 (5 bases). V was clipped by 2 bases and J by 5 bases, with 12 bases between them. Germline values: CDR1 SGHTA, CDR2 FQGNSA. The length of the CDR3 is 14 residues.

The rearrangement uses TRBV11-2 and TRBJ2-1, with D hard to call. The CDR3 sequence is 16 residues long. V was pared by 3 bases and J by 0 bases, with 12 bases between. Germline assignment: CDR1 SGHAT and CDR2 FQNNGV. As DNA, the CDR3 is TGTGCCAGCAGCTTCCTTGCCGGTCGCTCCTACAATGAGCAGTTCTTC. Translated, it gives CASSFLAGRSYNEQFF.

A few counts support this clone. The chain employs TRBV7-9 and TRBJ1-4, with D unresolved. Looked up from germline, CDR1 is SEHNR and CDR2 is FQNEAQ (reference sequence). V was trimmed by 8 bases and J by 5 bases, leaving 12 bases between them. The CDR3 totals 13 residues. This CDR3 is CASGEYGNEKLFF. The CDR3 nucleotides read TGTGCCAGCGGAGAGTACGGGAATGAAAAACTGTTTTTT.

The chain joins TRBV9 to TRBJ2-7; D may be TRBD1 (5 bases). Germline V lookup: CDR1 SGDLS, CDR2 YYNGEE. This CDR3 region has 16 residues. Between the trimmed V and J ends, which lost 3 bases and 1 base, there was a span of 17 bases. As DNA, the CDR3 is TGTGCCAGCAGCGGGAGCAGGGTAGGGGATTCCTACGAGCAGTACTTC. Residues: CASSGSRVGDSYEQYF. The full variable domain, with the rest looked up from reference TRBV9 and TRBJ2-7, is DSGVTQTPKHLITATGQRVTLRCSPRSGDLSVYWYQQSLDQGLQFLIQYYNGEERAKGNILERFSAQQFPDLHSELNLSSLELGDSALYFCASSGSRVGDSYEQYFGPGTRLTVT.

The V and J genes are TRBV18 and TRBJ2-3; 9 positions match TRBD1. The germline CDR1 and CDR2 sequences are KGHSH and LQKENI. The CDR3 contains 15 residues. V lost 4 bases and J lost 3; bases outside the gene matches: 5. The CDR3 reads CASSLRTGVTDTQYF. DNA of the CDR3: TGTGCCAGCTCACTGAGGACAGGGGTTACAGATACGCAGTATTTT.

The chain employs TRBV27 and TRBJ1-5; a possible D gene is TRBD1 (5 bases). CDR3 length: 15 residues. Trimming pared 3 bases from V and 1 base from J, leaving 10 bases between. Per germline, CDR1 MNHEY and CDR2 SMNVEV (reference sequence). The CDR3 region is CASSLYPGSNQPQHF. CDR3 coding DNA: TGTGCCAGCAGTTTGTACCCAGGGAGCAATCAGCCCCAGCATTTT.

The rearrangement links TRBV10-3 to TRBJ1-1, with 10 bases identical to TRBD1. The V segment lost 11 bases and the J segment 6 bases; nucleotides outside the gene matches: 6. The CDR3 contains 12 residues. Germline assignment: CDR1 ENHRY and CDR2 SYGVKD. The CDR3 region is CAVKGQGPEAFF. The CDR3 DNA reads TGTGCCGTCAAGGGACAGGGGCCTGAAGCTTTCTTT.